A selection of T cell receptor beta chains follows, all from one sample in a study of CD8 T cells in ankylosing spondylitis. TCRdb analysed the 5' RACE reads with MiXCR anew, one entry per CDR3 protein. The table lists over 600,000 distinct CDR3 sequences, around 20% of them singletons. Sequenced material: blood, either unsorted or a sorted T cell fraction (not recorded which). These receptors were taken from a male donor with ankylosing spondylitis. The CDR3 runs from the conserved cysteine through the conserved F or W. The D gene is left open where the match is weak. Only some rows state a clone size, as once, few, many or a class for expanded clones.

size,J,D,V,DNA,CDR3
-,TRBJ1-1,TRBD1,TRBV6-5,TGTGCCAGCAGTTACTCCCGCAGGGGGGGGGGCACTGAAGCTTTCTTT,CASSYSRRGGGTEAFF
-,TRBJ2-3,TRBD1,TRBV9,TGTACCAGCAGCGTTGGGGACAGCTCCACAGATACGCAGTATTTT,CTSSVGDSSTDTQYF
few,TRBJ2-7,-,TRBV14,TGTGCCAGCAGCCAAGGGGGCACAATCCCCTACGAGCAGTACTTC,CASSQGGTIPYEQYF
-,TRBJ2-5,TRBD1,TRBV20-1,TGCAGTGCTAGGGATTACAGGGGTGTCGAGACCCAGTACTTC,CSARDYRGVETQYF
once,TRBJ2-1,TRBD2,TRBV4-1,TGCGCCAGCAGCCAAACCGGGACTAGCGGGAAACACTCCTACAATGAGCAGTTCTTC,CASSQTGTSGKHSYNEQFF
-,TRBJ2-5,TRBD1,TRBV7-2,TGTGCCAGCAGCTCCAGACAGGGTCTGGAAGAGACCCAGTACTTC,CASSSRQGLEETQYF
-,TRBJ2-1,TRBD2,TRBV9,TGTGCCAGCAGTGTAGACGGGGGGGCCGTAAATGAGCAGTTCTTC,CASSVDGGAVNEQFF
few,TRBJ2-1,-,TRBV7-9,TGTGCCAGCAGCCTGACGGCTGAGCAGTTCTTC,CASSLTAEQFF
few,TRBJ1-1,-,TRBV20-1,TGCAGTGCCCACGACGATTGGGGGTCCCCCCGGGGAACTGAAGCTTTCTTT,CSAHDDWGSPRGTEAFF
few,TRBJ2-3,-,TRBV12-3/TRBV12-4,TGTGCCAGCAGTACCAGCAGGCCTTTCACAGATACGCAGTATTTT,CASSTSRPFTDTQYF
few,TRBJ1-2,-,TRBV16,TGTGCCAGCAGCCAATCGGGCCCATCGAGGGGCTACACCTTC,CASSQSGPSRGYTF
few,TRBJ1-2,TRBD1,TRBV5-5,TGTGCCAGCAGCTTGGAAGGGGGCCTCCTCTCTAACTATGGCTACACCTTC,CASSLEGGLLSNYGYTF
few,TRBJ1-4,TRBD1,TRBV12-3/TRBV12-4,TGTGCCAGCAGTATTCCGCAGGGGGCGACTAATGAAAAACTGTTTTTT,CASSIPQGATNEKLFF
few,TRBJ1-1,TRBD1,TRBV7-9,TGTGCCAGCAGCTTAAGATCGGGGACAGGGCAGGATGGAGCTTTCTTT,CASSLRSGTGQDGAFF
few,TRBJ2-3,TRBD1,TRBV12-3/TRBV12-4,TGTGCCAGCAGTCCGCGACAGGGGGCGAGGGCAGATACGCAGTATTTT,CASSPRQGARADTQYF
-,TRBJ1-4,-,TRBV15,TGTGCCACCCGGTCGGTCAGTTATAATGAAAAACTGTTTTTT,CATRSVSYNEKLFF
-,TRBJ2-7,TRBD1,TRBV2,TGTGCCAGCAGTGATGAGGGGACAGGGGCCTACGAGCAGTACTTC,CASSDEGTGAYEQYF
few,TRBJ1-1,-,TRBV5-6,TGTGCCAGCACCATCCGGACCGAACATAGGAACACTGAAGCTTTCTTT,CASTIRTEHRNTEAFF
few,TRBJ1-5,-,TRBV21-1,TGTGCCAGCAGCAAGAACAGGGGATGTGTTCAGCCCCAGCATTTT,CASSKNRGCVQPQHF
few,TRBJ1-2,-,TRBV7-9,TGTGCCAGCAGCTTAGGCCGTGGGGAGAACTATGGCTACACCTTC,CASSLGRGENYGYTF
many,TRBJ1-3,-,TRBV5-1,TGCGCCAGCAGTGTGGGGAGCTCTGGAAACACCATATATTTT,CASSVGSSGNTIYF
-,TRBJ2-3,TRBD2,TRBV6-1,TGTGCCAGCAGGGGCGTTTGGAGCGGGAGGGTAGATACGCAGTATTTT,CASRGVWSGRVDTQYF
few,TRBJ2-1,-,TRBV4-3,TGCGCCAGCAGCCAAGACCATGCCACTGATCGTCGGTTCTTC,CASSQDHATDRRFF
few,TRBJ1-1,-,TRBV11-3,TGTGCCAGCATGAGGTCCTCTTACACTGAAGCTTTCTTT,CASMRSSYTEAFF
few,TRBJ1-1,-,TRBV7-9,TGTGCCAGCAGCTTCTCAGGTATAAGCCCCGGTCACGCTGAAGCTTTCTTT,CASSFSGISPGHAEAFF
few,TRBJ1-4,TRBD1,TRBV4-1,TGCGCCAGCAGCCAATCGGGACAGCGTGCAACTAATGAAAAACTGTTTTTT,CASSQSGQRATNEKLFF
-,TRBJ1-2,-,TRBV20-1,TGCAGTGCTAGTTTAGGCCCCGGGAGGGACTATGGCTACACCTTC,CSASLGPGRDYGYTF
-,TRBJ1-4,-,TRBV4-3,TGCGCCAGCAGCCCCAGCCTGGACCGCGCGGGGACTAATGAAAAACTGTTTTTT,CASSPSLDRAGTNEKLFF
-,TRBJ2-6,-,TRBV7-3,TGTGCCAGCCGCCCAGGGACTGGGGCCAACGTCCTGACTTTC,CASRPGTGANVLTF
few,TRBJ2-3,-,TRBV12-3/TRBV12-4,TGTGCCAGCAGTTTCCTGTCCGGGAGCACAGATACGCAGTATTTT,CASSFLSGSTDTQYF